The clone carrying this T cell receptor beta chain turned up a few times. The antigen is unknown. This sample was included in a study of blood T cells in healthy people across ages. Study-wide results and caveats: Strong correlation existed between TCR beta diversity and naive T cell percentage.

There are 11 residues in the CDR3. The germline V and J ends were trimmed by 6 bases and 9 bases, with 12 bases remaining between them. Germline V gene lookup returns CDR1 DFQATT and CDR2 SNEGSKA (reference sequence). The authors ran a second PCR of 7 to 11 cycles using a sample-barcoded 5' primer and a J-beta primer mix. TCRdb redid the calling of the 5' RACE reads with MiXCR, one entry per CDR3 protein. The data hold over 300,000 distinct CDR3 sequences, with roughly half observed a single time. Isolation per sample recovered at least 7 million PBMCs. Sequences were obtained from blood. The rearrangement joins TRBV20-1 to TRBJ2-1; perhaps TRBD2 as D (6 bases). The clonotype originates from a man aged 55 to 70 in good health. CDR3 amino acids: CSATRRGEQFF. DNA for the CDR3: TGCAGTGCAACTCGGAGGGGTGAGCAGTTCTTC.